This T cell receptor (beta chain) originates from a study of blood T cell repertoires in COVID-19. Study as a whole: Samples representing acute and convalescent COVID-19 were sourced from the United States, Italy and Spain. Sample material is recorded as cDNA or gDNA derived from T cells, B-cell-depleted T cells, or PBMCs.

The CDR3 is 19 amino acids. Source study methods: Reference gene primer amplification in the assay estimated nucleated cell counts. Method: immunoSEQ multiplex PCR; TCRdb's copy keeps in-frame clones and lacks some. That table is the source of V, J and clone size, and D and trimming were worked out from the DNA. Among under 150,000 clones listed, around 88% were seen once. Sequencing was performed on peripheral blood. The sequence derives from a human donor in a cohort sampled during active COVID-19. This rearrangement joins TRBV21-1 to TRBJ1-6; the table's D gene call, TRBD1, was not cross checked with the DNA. TRBV21-1 represents a pseudogene. For the CDR3, the DNA is TGTGCCAGCAGCAAATACCCCCCTACAGGGGGCGGGCGTAGGTCACCCCTCCACTTT. Translating it yields CASSKYPPTGGGRRSPLHF.